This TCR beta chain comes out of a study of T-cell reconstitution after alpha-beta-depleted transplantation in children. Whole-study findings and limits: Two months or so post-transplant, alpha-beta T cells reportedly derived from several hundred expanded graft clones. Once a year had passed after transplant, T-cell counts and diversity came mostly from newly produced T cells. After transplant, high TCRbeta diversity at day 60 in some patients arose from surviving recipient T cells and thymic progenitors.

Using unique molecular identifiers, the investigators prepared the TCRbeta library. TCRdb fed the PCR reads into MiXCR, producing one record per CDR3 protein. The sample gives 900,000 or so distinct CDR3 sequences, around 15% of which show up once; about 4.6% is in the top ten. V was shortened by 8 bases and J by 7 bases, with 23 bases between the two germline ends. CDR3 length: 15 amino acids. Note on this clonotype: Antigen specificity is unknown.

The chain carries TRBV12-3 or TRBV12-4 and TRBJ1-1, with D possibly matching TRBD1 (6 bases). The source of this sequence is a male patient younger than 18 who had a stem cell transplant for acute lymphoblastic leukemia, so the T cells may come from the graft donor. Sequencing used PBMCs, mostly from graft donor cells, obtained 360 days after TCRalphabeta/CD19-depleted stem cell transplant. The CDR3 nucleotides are TGTGCCAGCTCCCCCCCGGGCGGGGGCGTAGGTGAAGCTTTCTTT. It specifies CASSPPGGGVGEAFF.